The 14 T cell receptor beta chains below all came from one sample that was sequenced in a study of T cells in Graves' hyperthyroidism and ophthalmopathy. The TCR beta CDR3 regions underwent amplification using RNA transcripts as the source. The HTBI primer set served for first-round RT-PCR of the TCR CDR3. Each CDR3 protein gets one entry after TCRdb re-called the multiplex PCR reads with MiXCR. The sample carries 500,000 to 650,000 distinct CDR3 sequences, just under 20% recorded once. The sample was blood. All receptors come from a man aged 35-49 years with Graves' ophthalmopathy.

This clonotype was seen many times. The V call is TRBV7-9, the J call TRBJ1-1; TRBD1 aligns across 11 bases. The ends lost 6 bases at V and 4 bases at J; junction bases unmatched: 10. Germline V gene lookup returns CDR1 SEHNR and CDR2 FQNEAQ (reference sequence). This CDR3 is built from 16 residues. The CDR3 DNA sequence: TGTGCCAGCAGTATAGGACAGGGGGCGCGGGTCACTGAAGCTTTCTTT. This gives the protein CASSIGQGARVTEAFF.

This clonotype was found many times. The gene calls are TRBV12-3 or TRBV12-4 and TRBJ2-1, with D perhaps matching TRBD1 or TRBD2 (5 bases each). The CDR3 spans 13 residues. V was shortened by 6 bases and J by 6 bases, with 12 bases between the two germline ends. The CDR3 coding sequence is TGTGCCAGCAGAAATAGAGGGGTCAATGAGCAGTTCTTC. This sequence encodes CASRNRGVNEQFF.

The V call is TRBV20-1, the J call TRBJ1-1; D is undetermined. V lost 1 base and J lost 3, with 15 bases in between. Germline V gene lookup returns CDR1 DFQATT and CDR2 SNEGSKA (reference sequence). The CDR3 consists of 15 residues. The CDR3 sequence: CSARGAGLGHTEAFF. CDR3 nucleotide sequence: TGCAGTGCTAGAGGGGCGGGTCTCGGGCACACTGAAGCTTTCTTT.

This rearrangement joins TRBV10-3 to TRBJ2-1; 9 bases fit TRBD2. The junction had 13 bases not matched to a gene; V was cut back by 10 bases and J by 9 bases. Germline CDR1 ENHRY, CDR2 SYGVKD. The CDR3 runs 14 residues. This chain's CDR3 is CATWGLAGAGEQFF. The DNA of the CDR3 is TGTGCCACCTGGGGGTTAGCGGGAGCCGGTGAGCAGTTCTTC.

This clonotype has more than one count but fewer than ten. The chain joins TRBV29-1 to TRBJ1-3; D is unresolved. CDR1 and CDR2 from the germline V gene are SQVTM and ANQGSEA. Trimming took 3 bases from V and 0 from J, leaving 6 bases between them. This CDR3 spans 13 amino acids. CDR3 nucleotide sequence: TGCAGCGTTGACCAGAACTCTGGAAACACCATATATTTT. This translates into CSVDQNSGNTIYF.

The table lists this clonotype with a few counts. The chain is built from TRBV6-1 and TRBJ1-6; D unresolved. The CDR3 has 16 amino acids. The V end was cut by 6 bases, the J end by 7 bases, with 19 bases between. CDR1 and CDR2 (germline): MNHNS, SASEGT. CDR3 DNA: TGTGCCAGCAGAACCTCCCTCGGGAGCTTAAATTCACCCCTCCACTTT. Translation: CASRTSLGSLNSPLHF.

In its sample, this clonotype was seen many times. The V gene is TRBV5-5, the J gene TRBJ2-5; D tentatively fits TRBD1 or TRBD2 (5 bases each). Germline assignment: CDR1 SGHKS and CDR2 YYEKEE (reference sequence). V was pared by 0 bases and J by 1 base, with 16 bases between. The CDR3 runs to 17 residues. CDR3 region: CASSLGGYRDGQETQYF. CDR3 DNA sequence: TGTGCCAGCAGCTTGGGTGGATACCGGGACGGCCAAGAGACCCAGTACTTC.

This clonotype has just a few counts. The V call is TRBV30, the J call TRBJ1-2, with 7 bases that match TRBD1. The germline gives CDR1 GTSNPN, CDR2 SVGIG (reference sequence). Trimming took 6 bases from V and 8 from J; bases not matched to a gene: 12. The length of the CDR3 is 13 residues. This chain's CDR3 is CACLTGLTYGYTF. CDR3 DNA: TGTGCCTGCTTGACAGGGCTCACTTACGGCTACACCTTC.

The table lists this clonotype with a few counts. In DNA form, the CDR3 reads TGTGCCAGCAGTGCCCCGGGACAGGGCCTCTCCTACGAGCAGTACTTC. Translating it yields CASSAPGQGLSYEQYF. This chain links TRBV6-1 with TRBJ2-7; 9 bases are a match to TRBD1. The length of the CDR3 is 16 residues. V dropped 4 bases and J dropped 0; count of bases not matched to a gene: 7. Germline loops: CDR1 MNHNS, CDR2 SASEGT.

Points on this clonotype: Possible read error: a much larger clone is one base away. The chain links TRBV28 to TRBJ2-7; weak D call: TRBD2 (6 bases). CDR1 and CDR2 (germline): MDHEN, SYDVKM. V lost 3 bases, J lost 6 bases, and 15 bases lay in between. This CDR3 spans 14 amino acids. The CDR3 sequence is CASSLARGGGEQYF. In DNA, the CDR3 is TGTGCCAGCAGTTTGGCCCGGGGAGGAGGCGAGCAGTACTTC.

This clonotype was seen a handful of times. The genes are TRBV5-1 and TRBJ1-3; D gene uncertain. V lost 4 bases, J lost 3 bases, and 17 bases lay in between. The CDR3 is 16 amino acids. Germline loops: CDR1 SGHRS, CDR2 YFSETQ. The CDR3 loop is CASSLGSRRHGNTIYF. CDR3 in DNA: TGCGCCAGCAGCCTGGGCTCCCGCCGGCATGGAAACACCATATATTTT.

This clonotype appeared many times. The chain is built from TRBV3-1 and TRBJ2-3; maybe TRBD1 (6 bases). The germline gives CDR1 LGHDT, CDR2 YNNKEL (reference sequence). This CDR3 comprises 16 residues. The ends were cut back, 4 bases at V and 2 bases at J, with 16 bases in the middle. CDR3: CASSLRGGIFTDTQYF. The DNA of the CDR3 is TGTGCCAGCAGCCTCCGAGGGGGTATTTTCACAGATACGCAGTATTTT.

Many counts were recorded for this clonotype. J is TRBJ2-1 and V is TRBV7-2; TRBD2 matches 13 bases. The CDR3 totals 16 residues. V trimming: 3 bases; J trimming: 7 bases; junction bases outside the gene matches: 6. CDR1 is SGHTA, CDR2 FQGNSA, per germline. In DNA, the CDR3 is TGTGCCAGCAGCTTTTCCCCGACTAGCGGGAGGAATGAGCAGTTCTTC. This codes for CASSFSPTSGRNEQFF.

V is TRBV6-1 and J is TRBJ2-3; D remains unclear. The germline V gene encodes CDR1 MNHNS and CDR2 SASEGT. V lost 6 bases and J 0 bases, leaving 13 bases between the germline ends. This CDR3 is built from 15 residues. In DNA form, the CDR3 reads TGTGCCAGCAGGCACGACCCGGGCAGCACAGATACGCAGTATTTT. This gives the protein CASRHDPGSTDTQYF.